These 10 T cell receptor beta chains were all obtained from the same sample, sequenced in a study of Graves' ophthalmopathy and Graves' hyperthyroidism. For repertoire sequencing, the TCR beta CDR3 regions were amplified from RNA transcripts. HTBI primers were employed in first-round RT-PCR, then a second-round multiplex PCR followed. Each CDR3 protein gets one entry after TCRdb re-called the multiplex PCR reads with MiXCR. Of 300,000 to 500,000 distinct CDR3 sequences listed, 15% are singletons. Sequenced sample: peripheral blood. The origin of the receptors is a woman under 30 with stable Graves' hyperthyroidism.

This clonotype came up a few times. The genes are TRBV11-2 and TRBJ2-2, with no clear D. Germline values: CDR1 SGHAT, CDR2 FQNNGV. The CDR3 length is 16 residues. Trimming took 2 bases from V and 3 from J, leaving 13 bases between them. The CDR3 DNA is TGTGCCAGCAGCTTACGGGTCCTACGGGACACCGGGGAGCTGTTTTTT. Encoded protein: CASSLRVLRDTGELFF.

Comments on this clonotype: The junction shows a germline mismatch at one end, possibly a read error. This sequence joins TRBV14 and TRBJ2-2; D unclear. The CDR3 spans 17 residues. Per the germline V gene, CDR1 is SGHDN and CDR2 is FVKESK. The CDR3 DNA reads TGTGCCAGCAGCCTTAAATGGGCGAGATCGAACACCGGAGAGCTGTTTTTT. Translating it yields CASSLKWARSNTGELFF.

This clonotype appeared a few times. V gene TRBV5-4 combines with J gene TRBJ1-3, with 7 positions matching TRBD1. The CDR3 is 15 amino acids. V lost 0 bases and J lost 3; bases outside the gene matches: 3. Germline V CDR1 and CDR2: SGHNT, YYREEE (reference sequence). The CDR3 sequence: CASSLGQGGGNTIYF. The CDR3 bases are TGTGCCAGCAGCTTGGGACAGGGCGGTGGAAACACCATATATTTT.

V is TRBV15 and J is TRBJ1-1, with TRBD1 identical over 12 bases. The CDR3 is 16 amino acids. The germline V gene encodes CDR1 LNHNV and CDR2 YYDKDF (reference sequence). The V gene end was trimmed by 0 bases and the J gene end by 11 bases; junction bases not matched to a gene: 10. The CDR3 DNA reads TGTGCCACCAGCAGAGATTTGGGGACAGGGGGCAGTATGGCTTTCTTT. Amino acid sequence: CATSRDLGTGGSMAFF.

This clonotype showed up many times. CDR3 nucleotides: TGTGCCAGCAGTGAATGGTCCGGGCCGGGGTACGAGCAGTACTTC. This gives the protein CASSEWSGPGYEQYF. The genes are TRBV6-1 and TRBJ2-7; perhaps TRBD2 as D (5 bases). This CDR3 has 15 amino acids. Germline CDR1 is MNHNS and CDR2 is SASEGT. Trimming pared 2 bases from V and 4 bases from J, leaving 15 bases between.

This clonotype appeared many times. The CDR3 here is CASGSDGLAGSYEQYF. The CDR3 region has the DNA TGTGCTAGTGGTTCCGACGGACTAGCGGGGTCCTACGAGCAGTACTTC. This sequence joins TRBV12-5 and TRBJ2-7, with TRBD2 matching over 12 bases. The CDR3 covers 16 residues. The germline V gene encodes CDR1 LGHNT and CDR2 FRNRAP. Trimming removed 4 bases from V and 1 base from J; junction bases left unmatched: 5.

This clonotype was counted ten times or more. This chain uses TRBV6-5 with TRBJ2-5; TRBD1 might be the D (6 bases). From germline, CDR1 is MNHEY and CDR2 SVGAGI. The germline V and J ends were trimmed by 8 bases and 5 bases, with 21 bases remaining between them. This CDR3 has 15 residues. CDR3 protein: CASARQQGSGETQYF. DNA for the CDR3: TGTGCCAGCGCGCGACAACAGGGATCGGGCGAGACCCAGTACTTC.

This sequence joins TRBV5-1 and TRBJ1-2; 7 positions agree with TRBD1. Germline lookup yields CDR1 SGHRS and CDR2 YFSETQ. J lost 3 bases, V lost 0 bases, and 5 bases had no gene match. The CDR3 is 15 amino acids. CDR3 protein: CASSLVAGQDYGYTF. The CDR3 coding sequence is TGCGCCAGCAGCTTGGTTGCCGGACAGGACTATGGCTACACCTTC.

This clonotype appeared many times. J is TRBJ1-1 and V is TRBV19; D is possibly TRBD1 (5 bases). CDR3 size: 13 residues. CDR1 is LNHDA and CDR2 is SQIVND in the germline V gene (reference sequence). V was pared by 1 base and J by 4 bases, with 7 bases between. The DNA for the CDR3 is TGTGCCAGTAGTATAGGCAGGGCCACTGAAGCTTTCTTT. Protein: CASSIGRATEAFF.

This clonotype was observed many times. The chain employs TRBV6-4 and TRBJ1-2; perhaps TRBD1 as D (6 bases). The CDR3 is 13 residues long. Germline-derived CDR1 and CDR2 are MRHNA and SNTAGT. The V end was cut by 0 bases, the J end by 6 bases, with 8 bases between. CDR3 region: CASSDSQGDGYTF. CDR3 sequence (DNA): TGTGCCAGCAGTGACTCACAGGGCGATGGCTACACCTTC.